The present TCR beta chain was sequenced within a study of shared clonotypes between healthy human individuals. The length of the CDR3 is 16 residues. Germline V gives CDR1 LGHNA, CDR2 YSLEER. V was clipped by 2 bases and J by 4 bases, with 17 bases between them. TCRdb's copy holds only in-frame clones and misses some; the assay was immunoSEQ multiplex PCR. This sample has about 450,000 clones, with around 79% found just once. Sequencing used PBMCs. This chain uses TRBV4-3 with TRBJ1-2, with a possible D match to TRBD1 (6 bases). The sequence derives from a woman aged 40 to 55 in good health. Some clones in this sample may be carry-over from other donors' samples. CDR3 nucleotides: TGCGCCAGCAGCCAATCGGAGGGGGGGCGAGTCTATGGCTACACCTTC. It specifies CASSQSEGGRVYGYTF.